The next 7 T cell receptor beta chains were all read from a single sample in a study of blood T cell repertoires in COVID-19. The assay was immunoSEQ multiplex PCR, and TCRdb's table has in-frame clones only and misses some. The table has hundreds of thousands of clones, 86% seen once. Sequencing was done on a sample of peripheral blood. These receptors all come from a woman in her twenties or thirties with active or convalescent COVID-19.

The sample holds one count of this clone. The chain carries TRBV11-3 and TRBJ2-1; a possible D gene is TRBD1 (6 bases). Trimming took off 5 bases at V and 8 bases at J, with 13 bases between the two ends. The CDR3 contains 13 residues. CDR1 is SGHNT, CDR2 YENEEA, per germline. This chain's CDR3 is CASSVWGQDEQFF. CDR3 nucleotide sequence: TGTGCCAGCAGCGTCTGGGGACAAGATGAGCAGTTCTTC.

The chain couples TRBV15 to TRBJ2-1, with 14 bases lining up with TRBD2. CDR3 size: 16 residues. V lost 3 bases, J lost 8 bases, and 6 bases stayed unmatched. Germline V gene sequence: CDR1 LNHNV, CDR2 YYDKDF (reference sequence). CDR3: CATSRTSGGAFDEQFF. CDR3 bases: TGTGCCACCAGCAGGACTAGCGGGGGGGCCTTCGATGAGCAGTTCTTC.

This CDR3 is CSVEDFRTSGANVLTF. In nucleotides, the CDR3 is TGCAGCGTTGAAGATTTTAGGACATCTGGGGCCAACGTCCTGACTTTC. This rearrangement joins TRBV29-1 to TRBJ2-6; weak D call: TRBD1 (5 bases). Trimming shortened V by 0 bases and J by 1 base, and 10 bases separated the two germline ends. The CDR3 is made up of 16 amino acids. Germline CDR1 is SQVTM and CDR2 is ANQGSEA.

In this sample, this clone turned up once. The chain uses TRBV9 and TRBJ2-7; the D gene is possibly TRBD2 (6 bases). The V gene's germline CDR1 is SGDLS and CDR2 YYNGEE. The V end lost 2 bases, the J end lost 4 bases, and 16 bases lay between the germline ends. The CDR3 loop spans 15 amino acids. CDR3 residues: CASSVSGDSKYEQYF. DNA of the CDR3: TGTGCCAGCAGCGTTTCCGGGGACTCAAAATACGAGCAGTACTTC.

In nucleotides, the CDR3 is TGCGCCAGTAGAGGTGGACAGCCCCAGCATTTT. Protein: CASRGGQPQHF. The rearrangement links TRBV4-1 to TRBJ1-5, with D unclear. The CDR3 has 11 amino acids. Trimming took off 9 bases at V and 7 bases at J, with 10 bases between the two ends. The V gene's germline CDR1 is MGHRA and CDR2 YSYEKL.

The rearrangement joins TRBV7-9 to TRBJ1-1; 9 nucleotides match TRBD1. The CDR3 contains 14 residues. Germline V CDR1 and CDR2: SEHNR, FQNEAQ (reference sequence). V dropped 6 bases and J dropped 4; count of bases not matched to a gene: 6. The CDR3 DNA sequence: TGTGCCAGCAGTCAATTGGGACAGGGCACTGAAGCTTTCTTT. The encoded protein is CASSQLGQGTEAFF.

V usage is TRBV10-2 and J usage is TRBJ2-7; 8 bases are shared with TRBD2. The CDR3 has 14 residues. Germline lookup yields CDR1 WSHSY and CDR2 SAAADI. Trimming removed 5 bases from V and 2 bases from J; junction bases left unmatched: 5. This CDR3 reads CASSTAGEAYEQYF. CDR3 nucleotide sequence: TGCGCCAGCAGTACAGCGGGAGAGGCCTACGAGCAGTACTTC.